One T cell receptor beta chain is described in this entry. The sample is drawn from a study of blood T cell repertoires in COVID-19. The wider study: Sample material is recorded as cDNA or gDNA derived from T cells, B-cell-depleted T cells, or PBMCs.

In the source study's methods: Reference gene primer amplification gave estimated nucleated cell counts. TCRdb's copy holds only in-frame clones and misses some; the assay was immunoSEQ multiplex PCR. The V and J calls and clone size are taken from that table; D and trimming were inferred from the DNA. The sample has fewer than 85,000 clones; around 83% are singletons. V lost 6 bases to trimming and J lost 0 bases, with 24 bases between them. The CDR3 is 20 amino acids. Germline V CDR1 and CDR2: SNHLY, FYNNEI. The genes are TRBV2 and TRBJ2-6, with a possible D match to TRBD2 (7 bases). The sequenced material came from peripheral blood. This receptor was taken from a woman aged 60-75 years with acute or convalescent COVID-19. The CDR3 bases are TGTGCCAGCAGAAGGCGAACTCGGGGGGCCTCAAACTCTGGGGCCAACGTCCTGACTTTC. Protein product: CASRRRTRGASNSGANVLTF.